The 18 T cell receptor beta chains below come from one sample, sequenced in a study of blood T cell repertoires in COVID-19. Assay used: immunoSEQ multiplex PCR; TCRdb lists only in-frame clones, some missing. The data show roughly 35,000 clones, 87% seen once. The sequenced sample consisted of peripheral blood. The receptors derive from a human donor in a cohort sampled during active COVID-19.

The rearrangement joins TRBV3-1 (or the pseudogene TRBV3-2) to TRBJ1-5; TRBD1 might be the D (5 bases). CDR3 size: 15 residues. The germline V gene encodes CDR1 LGHDT and CDR2 YNNKEL (reference sequence). V was cut by 1 base and J by 2 bases, with 9 bases left in between. The DNA for the CDR3 is TGTGCCAGCAGCCAAGTCCAGGGCGGCAATCAGCCCCAGCATTTT. It specifies CASSQVQGGNQPQHF.

The chain uses TRBV15 and TRBJ1-4; a weak D match, TRBD1 (6 bases). V lost 0 bases and J lost 8, with 10 bases in between. The CDR3 runs to 14 residues. Germline assignment: CDR1 LNHNV and CDR2 YYDKDF (reference sequence). In DNA form, the CDR3 reads TGTGCCACCAGCAGAGATCGGGGGGCGGAAAAACTGTTTTTT. This translates into CATSRDRGAEKLFF. The variable domain in full, with the rest retrieved from reference TRBV15 and TRBJ1-4, is DAMVIQNPRYQVTQFGKPVTLSCSQTLNHNVMYWYQQKSSQAPKLLFHYYDKDFNNEADTPDNFQSRRPNTSFCFLDIRSPGLGDTAMYLCATSRDRGAEKLFFGSGTQLSVL.

This clone was seen ten or more times. This chain joins TRBV19 and TRBJ2-2, with a weak D call TRBD1 (6 bases). From germline, CDR1 is LNHDA and CDR2 SQIVND (reference sequence). The CDR3 length is 15 residues. V shed 5 bases and J shed 5 bases, with 15 bases lying between them. Here the CDR3 reads CASSRMAGVTGELFF. The CDR3 coding sequence is TGTGCCAGTAGTCGGATGGCAGGGGTAACCGGGGAGCTGTTTTTT.

V gene TRBV6-5 combines with J gene TRBJ1-2, with TRBD1 matching over 7 bases. The V gene's germline CDR1 is MNHEY and CDR2 SVGAGI. V dropped 6 bases and J dropped 5; count of bases not matched to a gene: 9. This CDR3 region has 14 residues. The CDR3 nucleotides read TGTGCCAGCAGATGGAAGGACAGGAGTTATGGCTACACCTTC. Translation: CASRWKDRSYGYTF.

This sequence joins TRBV27 and TRBJ2-2; weak D call: TRBD1 (8 bases). Trimming shortened V by 3 bases and J by 5 bases, and 19 bases separated the two germline ends. CDR1 MNHEY and CDR2 SMNVEV come from the germline V gene (reference sequence). The CDR3 is 17 residues long. The CDR3 sequence is CASSFGEGQVRTGELFF. In nucleotides, the CDR3 is TGTGCCAGCAGTTTCGGGGAGGGACAGGTCAGGACCGGGGAGCTGTTTTTT.

V usage is TRBV28 and J usage is TRBJ1-5; perhaps TRBD1 as D (5 bases). The V end was cut by 6 bases, the J end by 5 bases, with 11 bases between. The CDR3 runs 13 residues. CDR1 and CDR2 from the germline V gene are MDHEN and SYDVKM. The DNA of the CDR3 is TGTGCCAGCAGCCGAGACAGTTATCAGCCCCAGCATTTT. Protein product: CASSRDSYQPQHF.

The count of this clone is one. The V gene is TRBV19, the J gene TRBJ1-2; 11 positions match TRBD1. The V gene's germline CDR1 is LNHDA and CDR2 SQIVND (reference sequence). V lost 7 bases and J lost 4; bases outside the gene matches: 11. This CDR3 spans 16 amino acids. CDR3 region: CASTTTGTGGVYGYTF. CDR3 nucleotides: TGTGCCAGTACCACGACGGGGACAGGGGGGGTCTATGGCTACACCTTC.

The J gene is TRBJ1-2, the V gene TRBV28; the match to TRBD1 covers 9 bases. The V gene's germline CDR1 is MDHEN and CDR2 SYDVKM. This CDR3 contains 15 residues. Trimming took 6 bases from V and 5 from J; bases not matched to a gene: 10. CDR3 bases: TGTGCCAGCAGGGACAGGGGCTTCAGGGCGTATGGCTACACCTTC. It codes for CASRDRGFRAYGYTF.

This chain connects TRBV5-5 to TRBJ1-1; the D is unclear. The CDR3 consists of 16 residues. Germline values: CDR1 SGHKS, CDR2 YYEKEE (reference sequence). V was trimmed by 4 bases and J by 0 bases, leaving 16 bases between them. The CDR3 nucleotides read TGTGCCAGCAGCCCTGCAGGTTCAAGAATGAACACTGAAGCTTTCTTT. Protein product: CASSPAGSRMNTEAFF.

This chain joins TRBV4-3 and TRBJ2-2; 8 bases align to TRBD1. J lost 8 bases, V lost 1 base, and 6 bases had no gene match. Germline lookup yields CDR1 LGHNA and CDR2 YSLEER. CDR3 length: 15 amino acids. The DNA of the CDR3 is TGCGCCAGCAGCCAAGGACAGGGGCAGGGGGGGGAGCTGTTTTTT. It yields the protein CASSQGQGQGGELFF.

The chain combines TRBV27 with TRBJ2-7, with 8 bases that match TRBD1. Trimming took 5 bases from V and 5 from J; bases not matched to a gene: 14. The CDR3 is 16 residues long. Looked up from germline, CDR1 is MNHEY and CDR2 is SMNVEV (reference sequence). DNA of the CDR3: TGTGCCAGCAGTCTCACCCCTTCGGACAGGGTCCACGAGCAGTACTTC. Translated, it gives CASSLTPSDRVHEQYF.

The J gene is TRBJ2-7, the V gene TRBV7-2; unclear D gene. Trimming stripped 0 bases from V and 0 bases from J, with 12 bases between. The germline V gene encodes CDR1 SGHTA and CDR2 FQGNSA. CDR3 length: 16 amino acids. The CDR3 region is CASSLAGALSSYEQYF. The CDR3 DNA sequence: TGTGCCAGCAGCTTAGCCGGAGCCCTTTCCTCCTACGAGCAGTACTTC.

The gene calls are TRBV2 and TRBJ2-5; D is unresolved. Deletions cut 1 base from V and 0 bases from J, with 15 bases between. CDR1 and CDR2 from the germline V gene are SNHLY and FYNNEI. The CDR3 consists of 17 residues. CDR3 nucleotide sequence: TGTGCCAGCAGTGAAGACCCTGTTGGTGGCAACCAAGAGACCCAGTACTTC. The encoded protein is CASSEDPVGGNQETQYF.

This rearrangement joins TRBV4-1 to TRBJ2-1, with TRBD2 matching 9 bases. Losses at the gene ends were 1 base for V and 4 bases for J; bases not matched to a gene: 8. CDR1 and CDR2 (germline): MGHRA, YSYEKL. The CDR3 runs to 17 residues. The CDR3 coding sequence is TGCGCCAGCAGCCAAGTCGATAGACTAGCGGAATACAATGAGCAGTTCTTC. Protein product: CASSQVDRLAEYNEQFF.

This clone appeared a few times. The rearrangement uses TRBV19 and TRBJ1-6; D is perhaps TRBD1 (6 bases). The CDR3 extends over 11 amino acids. Trimming left V 6 bases short and J 16 bases short, with 13 bases between. Germline values: CDR1 LNHDA, CDR2 SQIVND (reference sequence). CDR3 coding DNA: TGTGCCAGTAGCCGGCAGGGGCCTCTCCACTTT. Its translation is CASSRQGPLHF.

V gene TRBV18 combines with J gene TRBJ2-7, with a weak D call TRBD2 (5 bases). V lost 3 bases and J 6 bases, leaving 18 bases between the germline ends. This CDR3 has 15 residues. The germline V gene has CDR1 KGHSH and CDR2 LQKENI. This chain's CDR3 is CASSPTGNGGGEQYF. In DNA, the CDR3 is TGTGCCAGCTCACCCACGGGGAACGGTGGTGGCGAGCAGTACTTC.

The chain is built from TRBV3-1 (or the pseudogene TRBV3-2) and TRBJ2-7, with 10 bases matching TRBD1. The CDR3 is 17 amino acids. Germline values: CDR1 LGHDT, CDR2 YNNKEL (reference sequence). V gave up 3 bases and J gave up 2 bases; unmatched junction bases: 10. The CDR3, as DNA: TGTGCCAGCAGCCAGGCCCCCGTCGGGACAGGGGCCTACGAGCAGTACTTC. Amino acid sequence: CASSQAPVGTGAYEQYF.

The CDR3 loop is CASSPAGTGRETQYF. For the CDR3, the DNA is TGTGCCAGCAGCCCGGCCGGGACAGGGAGGGAGACCCAGTACTTC. This chain joins TRBV7-6 and TRBJ2-5, with 9 bases fitting TRBD1. V was pared by 5 bases and J by 5 bases, with 9 bases of the junction left unmatched. The CDR3 is made up of 15 amino acids. Germline V lookup: CDR1 SGHVS, CDR2 FNYEAQ.